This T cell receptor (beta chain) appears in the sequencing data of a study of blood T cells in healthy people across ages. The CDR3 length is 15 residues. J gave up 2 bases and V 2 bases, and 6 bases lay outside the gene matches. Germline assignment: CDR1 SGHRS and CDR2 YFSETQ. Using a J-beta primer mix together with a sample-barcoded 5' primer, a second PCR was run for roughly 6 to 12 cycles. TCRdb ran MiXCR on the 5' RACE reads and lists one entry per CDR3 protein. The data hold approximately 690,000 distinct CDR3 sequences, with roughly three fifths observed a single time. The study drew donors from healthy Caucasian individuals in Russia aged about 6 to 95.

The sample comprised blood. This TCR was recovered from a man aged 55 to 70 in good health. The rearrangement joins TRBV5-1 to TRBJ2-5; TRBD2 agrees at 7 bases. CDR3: CASSFRGDLQETQYF. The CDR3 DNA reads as TGCGCCAGCAGCTTTCGGGGGGATCTACAAGAGACCCAGTACTTC.